Here is one T cell receptor (beta chain) with its context. One junction end does not reproduce the germline sequence, and a read error may be involved. The record originates from a study of blood T cell repertoires in COVID-19. Turning to the study itself: Sites across the United States, Italy and Spain contributed samples from acute and convalescent COVID-19. T cells, B-cell-depleted T cells, or PBMCs provided the cDNA or gDNA that served as material.

Original processing methods: How many nucleated cells were present was estimated from reference gene primer amplification. Sequenced by immunoSEQ multiplex PCR; TCRdb stores in-frame clones only, minus some. Clonal size and the V and J genes are those of that table, whereas D and trimming came from the DNA. The repertoire has more than 3,000 clones, around three quarters of them found once; the top ten carry 40% to 45%. The length of the CDR3 is 16 residues. Germline V gene data show CDR1 as SGHNT and CDR2 as YYREEE (reference sequence). Input material: peripheral blood. This sequence joins TRBV5-4 and TRBJ1-1, with no clear D. The sequence was obtained from a human donor in a cohort sampled during active COVID-19. The CDR3 spells CASSRVSGALKTEAFF. In DNA, the CDR3 is TGTGCCAGCAGCCGGGTAAGCGGCGCGTTGAAGACTGAAGCTTTCTTT.